This entry is about one TCR beta chain. Its antigen is as yet unknown. CDR1 is SGHNT and CDR2 is YENEEA in the germline V gene. There are 15 residues in the CDR3. Germline trimming cut 3 bases from V and 5 bases from J; bases unmatched to any gene: 10. This sample was included in a study of cytomegalovirus exposure and HLA in healthy donors. Study context: Most genotyped donors, 81% of more than 300, had Caucasian-associated genetic ancestry. Overall study findings and caveats: With high specificity and sensitivity, the classifier reportedly diagnosed cytomegalovirus status. Immune exposure data for these donors was limited to CMV serostatus.

In the PCR, 60 Vbeta and 13 Jbeta primers were used. Measured with immunoSEQ multiplex PCR; TCRdb has only the in-frame clones, and not every one. The table lists about 130,000 clones, 66% of them singletons, with around 1.6% in the top ten. The clonotype originates from a human donor in good health. The V call is TRBV11-3, the J call TRBJ2-7; 7 positions match TRBD2. Sequenced input: PBMCs. CDR3 residues: CASSFSGLGGDEQYF. The CDR3 DNA is TGTGCCAGCAGCTTTTCAGGACTAGGAGGCGACGAGCAGTACTTC.